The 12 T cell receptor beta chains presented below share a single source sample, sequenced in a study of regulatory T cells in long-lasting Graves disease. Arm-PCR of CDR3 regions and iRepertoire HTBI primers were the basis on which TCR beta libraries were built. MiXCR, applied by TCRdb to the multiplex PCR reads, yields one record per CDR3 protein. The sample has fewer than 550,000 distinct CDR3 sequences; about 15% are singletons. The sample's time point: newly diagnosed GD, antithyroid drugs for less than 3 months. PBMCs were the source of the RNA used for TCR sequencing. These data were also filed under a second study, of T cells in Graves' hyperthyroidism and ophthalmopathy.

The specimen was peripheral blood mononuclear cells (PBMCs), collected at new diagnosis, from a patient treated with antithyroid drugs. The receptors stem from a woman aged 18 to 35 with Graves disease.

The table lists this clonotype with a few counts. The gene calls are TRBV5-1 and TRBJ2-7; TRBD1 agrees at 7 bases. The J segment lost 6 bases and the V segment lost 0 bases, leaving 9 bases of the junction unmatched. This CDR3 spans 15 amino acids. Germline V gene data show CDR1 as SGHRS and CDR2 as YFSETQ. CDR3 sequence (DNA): TGCGCCAGCAGCTTGGGTGGGACAGACTTCGTCGAGCAGTACTTC. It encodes CASSLGGTDFVEQYF.

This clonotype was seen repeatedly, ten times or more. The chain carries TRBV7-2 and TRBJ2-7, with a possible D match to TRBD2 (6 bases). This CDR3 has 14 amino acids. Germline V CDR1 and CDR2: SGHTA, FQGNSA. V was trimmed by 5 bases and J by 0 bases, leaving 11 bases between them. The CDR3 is CASSPAGASYEQYF. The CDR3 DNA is TGTGCCAGCAGCCCAGCGGGCGCCTCCTACGAGCAGTACTTC.

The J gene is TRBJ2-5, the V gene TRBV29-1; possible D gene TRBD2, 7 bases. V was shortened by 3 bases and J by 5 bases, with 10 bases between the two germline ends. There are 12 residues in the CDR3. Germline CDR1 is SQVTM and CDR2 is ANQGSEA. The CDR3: CSVDRGGETQYF. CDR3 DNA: TGCAGCGTTGACAGGGGAGGGGAGACCCAGTACTTC.

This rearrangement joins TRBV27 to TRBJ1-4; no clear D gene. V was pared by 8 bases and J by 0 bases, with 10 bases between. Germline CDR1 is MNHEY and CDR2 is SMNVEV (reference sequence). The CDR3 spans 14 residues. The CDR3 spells CASGHRATNEKLFF. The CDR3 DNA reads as TGTGCCAGCGGGCACCGTGCAACTAATGAAAAACTGTTTTTT.

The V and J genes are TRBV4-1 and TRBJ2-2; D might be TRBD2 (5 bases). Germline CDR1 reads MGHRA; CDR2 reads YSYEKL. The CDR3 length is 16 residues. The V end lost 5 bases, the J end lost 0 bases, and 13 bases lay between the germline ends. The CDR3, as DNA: TGCGCCAGCAGCTTACGATCCGGGACGAACACCGGGGAGCTGTTTTTT. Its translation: CASSLRSGTNTGELFF.

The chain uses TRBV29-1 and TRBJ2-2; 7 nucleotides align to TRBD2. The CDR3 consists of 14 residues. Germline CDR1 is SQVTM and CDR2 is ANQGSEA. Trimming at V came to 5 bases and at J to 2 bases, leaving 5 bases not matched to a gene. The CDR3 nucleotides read TGCAGCGTTAGTAGGGAGGGCAACACCGGGGAGCTGTTTTTT. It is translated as CSVSREGNTGELFF.

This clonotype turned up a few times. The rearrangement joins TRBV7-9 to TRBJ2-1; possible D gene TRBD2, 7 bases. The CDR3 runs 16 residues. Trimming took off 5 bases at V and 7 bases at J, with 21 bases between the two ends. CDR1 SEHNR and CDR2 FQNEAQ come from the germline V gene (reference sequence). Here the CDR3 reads CASSHSRGWGLNEQFF. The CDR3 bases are TGTGCCAGCAGCCACTCGCGGGGGTGGGGGCTGAATGAGCAGTTCTTC.

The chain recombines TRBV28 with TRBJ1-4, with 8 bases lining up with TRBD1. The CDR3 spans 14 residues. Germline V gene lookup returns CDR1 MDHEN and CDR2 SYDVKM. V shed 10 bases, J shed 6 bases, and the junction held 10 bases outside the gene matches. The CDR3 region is CATGQTGVDEKLFF. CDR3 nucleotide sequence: TGTGCCACCGGGCAGACAGGGGTAGATGAAAAACTGTTTTTT.

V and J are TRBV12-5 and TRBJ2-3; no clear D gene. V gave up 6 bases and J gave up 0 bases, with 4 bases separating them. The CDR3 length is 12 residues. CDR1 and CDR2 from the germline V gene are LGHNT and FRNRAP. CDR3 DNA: TGTGCTAGTGGGGACAGCACAGATACGCAGTATTTT. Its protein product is CASGDSTDTQYF.

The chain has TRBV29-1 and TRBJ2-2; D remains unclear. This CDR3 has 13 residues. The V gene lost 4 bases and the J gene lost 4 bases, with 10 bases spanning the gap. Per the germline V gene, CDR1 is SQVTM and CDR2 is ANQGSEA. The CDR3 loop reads CSVALTATGELFF. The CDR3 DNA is TGCAGCGTTGCTCTAACAGCCACCGGGGAGCTGTTTTTT.

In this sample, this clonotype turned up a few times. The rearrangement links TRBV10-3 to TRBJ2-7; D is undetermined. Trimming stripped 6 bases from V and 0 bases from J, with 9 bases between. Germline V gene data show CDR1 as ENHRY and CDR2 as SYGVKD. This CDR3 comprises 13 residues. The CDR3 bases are TGTGCCATCAGCGCCTTACCCTCCTACGAGCAGTACTTC. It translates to CAISALPSYEQYF.

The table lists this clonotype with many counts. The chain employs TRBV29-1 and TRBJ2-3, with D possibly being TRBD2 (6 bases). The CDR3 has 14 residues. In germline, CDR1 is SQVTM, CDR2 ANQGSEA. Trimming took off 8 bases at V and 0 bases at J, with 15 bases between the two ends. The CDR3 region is CSTRGESSTDTQYF. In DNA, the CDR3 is TGCAGCACTCGCGGGGAGTCTAGCACAGATACGCAGTATTTT.